This TCR beta chain appears in the sequencing data of a study of T cell responses to AZD1222 COVID-19 vaccine (dated by TCRdb to the early 2020s). Background for the entire study: Because spike-specific TCR depth and breadth did not differ between the two schedules, AZD1222 recipients who got a second dose at roughly 4 weeks were pooled with those who got a second dose at roughly 12 weeks. TCR sequencing was performed for over 230 trial participants, of whom 200 to 220 were given two doses of AZD1222 and roughly 25 were given two doses of MenACWY control vaccine. Trial participants were enrolled into age subgroups of 18-55, 56-69 and 70-plus years, which contained around 150, 29 and 61 TCR-sequenced participants, respectively. What the authors observed across the whole study: Epitopes outside the regions mutated in the B.1.351 and B.1.1.7 variants were reportedly recognized by nearly half of the unique spike-specific TCRs. After two AZD1222 doses, spike-specific TCR breadth and depth were significantly higher than at day 0 and than in MenACWY recipients. Most participants were white British and females outnumbered males, and the authors suggested that clonal diversity may have been underestimated. The whole spike protein was spanned by vaccine-associated CD4 TCRs, and dominant responses were seen in regions 160-218 and 743-854. In the small 56-69-year group, the increase in depth fell short of significance, most likely because of low power. Conclusions about previously exposed vaccinees are limited, since just five or six AZD1222 recipients were seropositive for SARS-CoV-2 at baseline. Because no day 14 peak-response samples were available, the repertoires could be characterized only after the peak T cell response.

As for this clone: Its antigen is currently not known. Base qualities are missing; no much larger clone stands one base away.

The sample's time point label, decoded: baseline before first vaccination. Samples from vaccinated people were obtained from the UK trials COV001 and COV002, which included a single-blind randomized controlled phase 2/3 trial of AZD1222 (ChAdOx1 nCoV-19) in healthy adults. For TCRbeta chain sequencing, PBMC samples were collected from trial participants at day 0 and at day 28 after the second dose. The CDR3 regions of human TCRbeta chains were analyzed by immunosequencing. On the authors' methods: Repertoire TCRs were checked for matches against a reference library of SARS-CoV-2-specific TCRs that had been generated using the MIRA antigen-specificity platform. Breadth meant the fraction of unique TCRs that were SARS-CoV-2-associated, whereas depth meant the fraction of total T cells that were SARS-CoV-2-associated. Using the MIRA data, every spike-specific TCR was mapped to the spike region that the TCR reacted to and assigned to either a CD4 or a CD8 class. Log10-transformed breadth and depth values were compared by one-way ANOVA with Sidak's multiple comparisons tests. TCRdb mirrors the immuneACCESS table, restricted to in-frame sequences. Some clones are absent from its copies; in checked studies, under half trace to an unresolved V gene, and the reason for the others is unknown. V and J calls and clone size are those listed in that table; D and trimming were worked out from the DNA. The sample table shows around 84,000 clones, and around 89% are seen once. Approximately 30% of the sample goes to the ten largest clones.

Sequences SEHNR (CDR1) and FQNEAQ (CDR2) are obtained from the germline V gene (reference sequence). V drops 10 bases and J drops 0 bases, leaving 16 bases in between. The CDR3 goes from the cysteine to the phenylalanine over 14 residues. This entry keeps only the CDR3 DNA: 42 bases, framed from base 1. The sample in question was peripheral blood, obtained on day 0 of AZD1222 vaccination. The rearrangement joined TRBV7-9 to TRBJ2-7; TRBD2 might be the D gene, on 5 matching bases. The clonotype was recovered from an adult in good health. The DNA is TGTGCCATCAACTACGAGGGCACCTCCTACGAGCAGTACTTC. Translated, this is CAINYEGTSYEQYF.